These 4 T cell receptor beta chains share one sample of origin, sequenced in a study of post-analysis software for immune sequencing data. Study-wide results and limits: Relative to controls, patients had five TRBV segments at higher frequency, with TRBV5-6, TRBV5-1 and TRBV20-1 among these.

The TCR beta cDNA libraries carried unique molecular identifiers. TCRdb ran MiXCR on the PCR reads and lists one entry per CDR3 protein. The table has hundreds of thousands of distinct CDR3 sequences, 59% seen once; the top ten hold approximately 10%. What these receptors recognize is not known. The sequenced sample consisted of blood. The receptor set was obtained from a girl aged 2-10 years with multiple sclerosis.

This chain uses TRBV6-5 with TRBJ2-7; 7 nucleotides line up with TRBD1. The CDR3 runs to 15 residues. The germline CDR1 and CDR2 sequences are MNHEY and SVGAGI. V lost 2 bases to trimming and J lost 1 base; unmatched junction nucleotides: 5. This chain's CDR3 is CASSYPRGSSYEQYF. The DNA of the CDR3 is TGTGCCAGCAGTTACCCCAGGGGGAGTTCCTACGAGCAGTACTTC.

This chain connects TRBV6-5 to TRBJ2-5, with D perhaps TRBD1 (6 bases). The DNA end is a closer match to TRBJ2-7, so the J assignment may be wrong. Looked up from germline, CDR1 is MNHEY and CDR2 is SVGAGI. The CDR3 has 12 residues. CDR3 sequence reads: CATGQGIYEQYF. The CDR3 nucleotides read TGTGCCACCGGGCAGGGGATCTACGAGCAGTACTTC.

V and J are TRBV9 and TRBJ2-7; 7 positions match TRBD2. The assigned J gene may be wrong: the sequence end matches TRBJ2-5 better. The CDR3 runs to 14 residues. Looked up from germline, CDR1 is SGDLS and CDR2 is YYNGEE. The CDR3 loop reads CASSVAGGAETQYF. In DNA, the CDR3 is TGTGCCAGCAGCGTAGCGGGGGGAGCTGAGACCCAGTACTTC.

This clonotype has a handful of counts. The chain couples TRBV20-1 to TRBJ1-5; 7 bases line up with TRBD1. After removal of 6 bases from V and 10 bases from J, the junction contained 9 bases not matched to a gene. CDR1 and CDR2 from the germline V gene are DFQATT and SNEGSKA (reference sequence). The CDR3 has 12 residues. CDR3 DNA: TGCAGTGCGCGACAGGGACGGTTACCCCAGCATTTT. Protein product: CSARQGRLPQHF.